These 23 T cell receptor beta chains share one sample of origin, sequenced in a study of OX40 agonist ivuxolimab in advanced cancers. Generated by immunoSEQ multiplex PCR, the TCRdb table keeps only in-frame clones and is missing some. This table has tens of thousands of clones, about 91% appearing once. Material: CD4+ or CD8+ T cells sorted from blood, obtained in a trial of the OX40 agonist ivuxolimab. These TCRs come from an adult with an advanced solid tumor such as melanoma, head and neck, liver or kidney cancer.

Concerning this clone itself: The same CDR3 arises from other DNA sequences in this sample as well. The chain links TRBV7-9 to TRBJ2-7; 8 positions match TRBD1. Trimming at V came to 2 bases and at J to 3 bases, leaving 3 bases not matched to a gene. This CDR3 has 14 amino acids. Germline lookup yields CDR1 SEHNR and CDR2 FQNEAQ (reference sequence). The CDR3 loop reads CASSLQGAGYEQYF. The DNA of the CDR3 is TGTGCCAGCAGCTTACAGGGGGCGGGCTACGAGCAGTACTTC.

The genes are TRBV19 and TRBJ2-3; 7 nucleotides agree with TRBD1. The CDR3 sequence is 14 residues long. Losses at the gene ends were 4 bases for V and 4 bases for J; bases not matched to a gene: 5. In germline, CDR1 is LNHDA, CDR2 SQIVND (reference sequence). The CDR3 region has the DNA TGTGCCAGTAGTAAACAGGGGTTTGCAGATACGCAGTATTTT. Translated: CASSKQGFADTQYF.

The chain uses TRBV13 and TRBJ2-1, with 13 bases aligning to TRBD2. Germline CDR1 and CDR2: PRHDT and FYEKMQ (reference sequence). The V segment lost 6 bases and the J segment 9 bases; nucleotides outside the gene matches: 2. There are 13 residues in the CDR3. The CDR3 loop reads CASSRTSGSEQFF. The CDR3 region has the DNA TGTGCCAGCAGTCGGACTAGCGGGAGTGAGCAGTTCTTC.

The V gene is TRBV4-1, the J gene TRBJ2-7; D unresolved. V dropped 1 base and J dropped 2 bases, with 12 bases sitting between them. Germline CDR1 MGHRA, CDR2 YSYEKL. There are 15 residues in the CDR3. The CDR3: CASSQGLRNAYEQYF. The DNA of the CDR3 is TGCGCCAGCAGCCAAGGGCTGCGGAATGCCTACGAGCAGTACTTC.

The chain joins TRBV7-6 to TRBJ1-2, with 7 nucleotides matching TRBD1. Losses at the gene ends were 5 bases for V and 0 bases for J; bases not matched to a gene: 6. The CDR3 loop spans 15 amino acids. Germline loops: CDR1 SGHVS, CDR2 FNYEAQ. Here the CDR3 reads CASSPQDRSNYGYTF. The DNA for the CDR3 is TGTGCCAGCAGCCCCCAGGACAGGTCTAACTATGGCTACACCTTC.

The chain couples TRBV5-1 to TRBJ2-1; D uncertain. The V gene's germline CDR1 is SGHRS and CDR2 YFSETQ. V lost 0 bases and J lost 10, with 14 bases in between. The CDR3 loop spans 14 amino acids. Written as DNA, the CDR3 is TGCGCCAGCAGCTTGGGGGTAGGGATCGACGAGCAGTTCTTC. Translated, it gives CASSLGVGIDEQFF.

The V gene is TRBV19, the J gene TRBJ2-1; D is ambiguous. CDR3 size: 13 residues. CDR1 and CDR2 (germline): LNHDA, SQIVND (reference sequence). The ends were cut back, 3 bases at V and 8 bases at J, with 11 bases in the middle. The CDR3 sequence is CASSMTSRYEQFF. The CDR3 bases are TGTGCCAGTAGTATGACCAGTCGCTATGAGCAGTTCTTC.

V gene TRBV4-3 combines with J gene TRBJ1-4; D is unresolved. The V and J ends lost 4 bases and 1 base respectively, with 10 bases between them. CDR3 length: 15 residues. Germline V gene lookup returns CDR1 LGHNA and CDR2 YSLEER. Here the CDR3 DNA reads TGCGCCAGCAGCCCAGCCTTCGTAACTAATGAAAAACTGTTTTTT. This sequence encodes CASSPAFVTNEKLFF.

The chain uses TRBV28 and TRBJ2-1; TRBD2 matches 9 bases. The V and J ends lost 5 bases and 1 base, in that order; junction bases with no gene match: 9. There are 17 residues in the CDR3. CDR1 and CDR2 (germline): MDHEN, SYDVKM. The CDR3, as DNA: TGTGCCAGCAGTAAACGACTTAGCGGGAGTTCCTACAATGAGCAGTTCTTC. Its translation is CASSKRLSGSSYNEQFF.

The chain has TRBV7-8 and TRBJ1-5; D remains ambiguous. Trimming pared 0 bases from V and 0 bases from J, leaving 12 bases between. Per the germline V gene, CDR1 is SGHVS and CDR2 is FQNEAQ. The CDR3 runs 17 residues. CDR3 in amino acids: CASSLALGQISNQPQHF. The CDR3 DNA follows: TGTGCCAGCAGCTTAGCGCTTGGGCAGATTAGCAATCAGCCCCAGCATTTT.

This chain uses TRBV28 with TRBJ2-3; no firm D call. Germline V gives CDR1 MDHEN, CDR2 SYDVKM. The length of the CDR3 is 14 residues. V was cut by 3 bases and J by 1 base, with 8 bases left in between. The CDR3 region has the DNA TGTGCCAGCAGTTTTTCGGTGGGCACAGATACGCAGTATTTT. It yields the protein CASSFSVGTDTQYF.

This rearrangement joins TRBV6-4 to TRBJ2-1; TRBD2 is a possible D gene (7 bases). Trimming left V 10 bases short and J 0 bases short, with 16 bases between. This CDR3 comprises 15 residues. Germline lookup yields CDR1 MRHNA and CDR2 SNTAGT. CDR3 region: CATPWRGHSYNEQFF. In DNA, the CDR3 is TGTGCCACCCCCTGGCGGGGGCACTCCTACAATGAGCAGTTCTTC.

The J gene is TRBJ2-1, the V gene TRBV7-9, with 8 bases aligning to TRBD1. V gave up 2 bases and J gave up 9 bases; unmatched junction bases: 6. Germline V gene sequence: CDR1 SEHNR, CDR2 FQNEAQ (reference sequence). CDR3 length: 14 residues. The CDR3 region is CASSLSWGQVEQFF. In DNA, the CDR3 is TGTGCCAGCAGCTTATCTTGGGGACAGGTTGAGCAGTTCTTC.

For the CDR3, the DNA is TGTGCCAGCAGCTCCATGGACCCGGGCCATGGCTACACCTTC. This translates into CASSSMDPGHGYTF. This sequence joins TRBV7-9 and TRBJ1-2; unclear D gene. Trimming left V 4 bases short and J 6 bases short, with 15 bases between. CDR1 is SEHNR and CDR2 is FQNEAQ in the germline V gene (reference sequence). The CDR3 is made up of 14 amino acids.

V and J are TRBV10-3 and TRBJ2-7; the D is unclear. Per germline, CDR1 ENHRY and CDR2 SYGVKD. Between the trimmed V and J ends, which lost 6 bases and 2 bases, there was a span of 11 bases. The CDR3 is 13 amino acids. Written as DNA, the CDR3 is TGTGCCATCAGAGACACCGATGCCTACGAGCAGTACTTC. Amino acids: CAIRDTDAYEQYF.

The gene calls are TRBV13 and TRBJ2-3; 7 bases are a match to TRBD1. The germline CDR1 and CDR2 sequences are PRHDT and FYEKMQ (reference sequence). This CDR3 contains 15 residues. V was pared by 4 bases and J by 1 base, with 5 bases of the junction left unmatched. This chain's CDR3 is CASSSQGNGTDTQYF. In nucleotides, the CDR3 is TGTGCCAGCAGCTCACAGGGGAATGGCACAGATACGCAGTATTTT.

This chain uses TRBV11-2 with TRBJ2-1; the match to TRBD2 covers 8 bases. Germline lookup yields CDR1 SGHAT and CDR2 FQNNGV. This CDR3 spans 15 amino acids. J lost 3 bases, V lost 4 bases, and 5 bases had no gene match. DNA of the CDR3: TGTGCCAGCAGCTCCGGGACTAGTAACTACAATGAGCAGTTCTTC. Residues: CASSSGTSNYNEQFF.

V and J are TRBV2 and TRBJ1-3, with D perhaps matching TRBD1 (6 bases). V lost 2 bases and J lost 7, with 15 bases in between. The CDR3 sequence is 15 residues long. Germline V lookup: CDR1 SNHLY, CDR2 FYNNEI. As DNA, the CDR3 is TGTGCCAGCAGTGAATTGGGGGGCTTGGTGAACACCATATATTTT. This codes for CASSELGGLVNTIYF.

The chain is built from TRBV4-2 and TRBJ2-7; the match to TRBD1 covers 8 bases. Trimming took 4 bases from V and 2 from J; bases not matched to a gene: 4. CDR1 LGHNA and CDR2 YNFKEQ come from the germline V gene. CDR3 length: 14 residues. The CDR3: CASSLGQGTYEQYF. The CDR3 DNA reads as TGTGCCAGCAGCCTCGGACAGGGCACCTACGAGCAGTACTTC.

The J gene is TRBJ1-2, the V gene TRBV27, with D maybe TRBD1 (5 bases). Germline assignment: CDR1 MNHEY and CDR2 SMNVEV (reference sequence). The V end lost 3 bases, the J end lost 2 bases, and 13 bases lay between the germline ends. The CDR3 length is 15 residues. The CDR3 region is CASSLGRGPNYGYTF. In DNA, the CDR3 is TGTGCCAGCAGTTTGGGGAGGGGCCCGAACTATGGCTACACCTTC.

This chain uses TRBV6-5 with TRBJ2-7; the D gene is possibly TRBD2 (5 bases). This CDR3 spans 13 amino acids. Trimming shortened V by 0 bases and J by 3 bases, and 6 bases separated the two germline ends. The germline V gene has CDR1 MNHEY and CDR2 SVGAGI. The CDR3 loop reads CASSYSRDYEQYF. CDR3 sequence (DNA): TGTGCCAGCAGTTACTCGAGGGACTACGAGCAGTACTTC.

The chain carries TRBV9 and TRBJ2-1, with TRBD2 matching 11 bases. V shed 1 base and J 7 bases; nucleotides not matched to a gene: 4. The CDR3 sequence is 15 residues long. In germline, CDR1 is SGDLS, CDR2 YYNGEE. The CDR3 DNA follows: TGTGCCAGCAGCGTATGGTTAGCGGGAGGGAATGAGCAGTTCTTC. Its translation: CASSVWLAGGNEQFF.

This clone was seen only a few times. The chain combines TRBV5-6 with TRBJ2-4; 9 nucleotides align to TRBD1. The CDR3 has 17 amino acids. Unmatched junction bases numbered 8, after V lost 4 bases and J lost 0 bases. Germline CDR1 is SGHDT and CDR2 is YYEEEE. This chain's CDR3 is CASSDRGYSLAKNIQYF. CDR3 coding DNA: TGTGCCAGCAGCGACAGGGGGTATTCTCTAGCCAAAAACATTCAGTACTTC.